This T cell receptor (beta chain) was observed in a study of blood T cell repertoires in COVID-19. Across the whole study: The cDNA or gDNA used as material had been derived from T cells, B-cell-depleted T cells, or PBMCs.

This clone was picked up a small number of times. Measured with immunoSEQ multiplex PCR; TCRdb has only the in-frame clones, and not every one. The table lists fewer than 140,000 clones, over 70% of them singletons. CDR3 length equals 15 residues. Germline V gene sequence: CDR1 ENHRY, CDR2 SYGVKD. Trimming cost V 0 bases and J 3 bases, with 12 bases left between them. The chain links TRBV10-3 to TRBJ2-7; unclear D gene. The sequencing input was peripheral blood. The clonotype was recovered from a human donor with acute or convalescent COVID-19. The donor label of this sample is uncertain. The CDR3 reads CAISESAGIRYEQYF. CDR3 DNA sequence: TGTGCCATCAGTGAGTCAGCAGGAATACGCTACGAGCAGTACTTC.